This T cell receptor (beta chain) was observed in a study of blood T cell repertoires in COVID-19. This CDR3 contains 13 residues. The V and J ends lost 6 bases and 2 bases, in that order; junction bases with no gene match: 1. CDR1 is SEHNR, CDR2 FQNEAQ, per germline (reference sequence). In the authors' workflow: Estimation of nucleated cell counts was performed using reference gene primer amplification. Sequenced by immunoSEQ multiplex PCR; TCRdb stores in-frame clones only, minus some. Clone size and V and J calls were adopted from that table, with D and trimming inferred from the DNA. The sample lists 70,000 or so clones, 86% occurring once.

This rearrangement joins TRBV7-9 to TRBJ2-7; 10 bases align to TRBD1. The sequencing sample was made of peripheral blood. The receptor's source is a man aged 35-49 years with COVID-19, enrolled during active disease. The CDR3 sequence: CASRGQGTYEQYF. CDR3 coding DNA: TGTGCCAGCAGGGGACAGGGGACCTACGAGCAGTACTTC.